This TCR beta chain came from a study of glioma-infiltrating T cells. Broader study findings: Tissue-blood divergence was below expectation in non-neoplastic patients, above in gliomas. Patients with low tissue-blood divergence carried a signature set of shared blood CDR3 motifs.

A note on this clonotype: Its antigen is unknown. A clone one base away is much larger, so this may be a read error.

Amplification of TCR alpha and beta CDR3 regions from RNA used iRepertoire nested multiplex PCR. Tissue mRNA or PBMC total RNA, about 90-450 ng, went into one-step reverse transcription and amplification. Each CDR3 protein is one row after TCRdb ran MiXCR on the multiplex PCR reads. This table has 300,000 to 450,000 distinct CDR3 sequences, less than 50% appearing once. CDR1 and CDR2 from the germline V gene are MNHNS and SASEGT. V was shortened by 5 bases and J by 5 bases, with 12 bases between the two germline ends. This CDR3 contains 13 residues. The chain has TRBV6-1 and TRBJ1-1; D may be TRBD1 (5 bases). This clonotype originated in a human donor with low-grade glioma or glioblastoma, undergoing nonglioma brain surgery, or in good health (not recorded which). Input material: glioma tissue, nonneoplastic brain tissue, or PBMCs (not recorded which). The CDR3 coding sequence is TGTGCCAGCAGTACTCAGGCAGGGACTGAAGCTTTCTTT. It yields the protein CASSTQAGTEAFF.